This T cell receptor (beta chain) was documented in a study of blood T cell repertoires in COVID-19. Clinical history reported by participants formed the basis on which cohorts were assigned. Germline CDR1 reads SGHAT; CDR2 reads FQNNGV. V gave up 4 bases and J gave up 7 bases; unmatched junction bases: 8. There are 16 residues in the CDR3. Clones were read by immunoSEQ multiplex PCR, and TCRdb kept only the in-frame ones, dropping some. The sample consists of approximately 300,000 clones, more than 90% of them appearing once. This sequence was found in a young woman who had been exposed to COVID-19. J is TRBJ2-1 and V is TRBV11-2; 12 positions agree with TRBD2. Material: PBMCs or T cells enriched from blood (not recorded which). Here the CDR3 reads CASSSSGGALVNEQFF. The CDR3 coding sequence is TGTGCCAGCAGCTCTAGCGGGGGGGCACTTGTAAATGAGCAGTTCTTC.